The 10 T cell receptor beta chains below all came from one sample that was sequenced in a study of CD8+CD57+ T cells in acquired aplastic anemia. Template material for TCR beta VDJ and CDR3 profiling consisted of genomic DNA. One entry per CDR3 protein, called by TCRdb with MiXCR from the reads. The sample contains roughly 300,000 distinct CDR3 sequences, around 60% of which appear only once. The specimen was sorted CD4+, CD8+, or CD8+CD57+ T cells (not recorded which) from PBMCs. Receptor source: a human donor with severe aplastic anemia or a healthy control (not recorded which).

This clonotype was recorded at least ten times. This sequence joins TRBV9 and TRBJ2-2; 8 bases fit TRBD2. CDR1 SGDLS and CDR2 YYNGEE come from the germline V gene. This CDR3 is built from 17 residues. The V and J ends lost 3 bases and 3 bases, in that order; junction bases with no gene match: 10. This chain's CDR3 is CASSAPPSGGDTGELFF. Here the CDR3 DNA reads TGTGCCAGCAGCGCCCCCCCCTCGGGGGGGGACACCGGGGAGCTGTTTTTT.

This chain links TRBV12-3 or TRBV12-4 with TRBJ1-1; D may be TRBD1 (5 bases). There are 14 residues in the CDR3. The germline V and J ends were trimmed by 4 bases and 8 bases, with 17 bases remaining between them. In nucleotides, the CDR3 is TGTGCCAGCAGTTCTGTAAGGGGAGGGGCCGAAGCTTTCTTT. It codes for CASSSVRGGAEAFF.

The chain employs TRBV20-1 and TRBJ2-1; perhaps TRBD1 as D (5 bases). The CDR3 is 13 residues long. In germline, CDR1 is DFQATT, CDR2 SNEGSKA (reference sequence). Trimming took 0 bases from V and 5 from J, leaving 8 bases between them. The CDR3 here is CSARDHRHNEQFF. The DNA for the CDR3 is TGCAGTGCTAGAGATCACAGGCACAATGAGCAGTTCTTC.

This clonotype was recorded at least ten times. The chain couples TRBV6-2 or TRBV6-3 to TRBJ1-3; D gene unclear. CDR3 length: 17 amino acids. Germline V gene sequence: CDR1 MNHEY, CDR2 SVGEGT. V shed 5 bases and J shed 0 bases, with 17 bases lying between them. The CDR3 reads CASSTPTHPSSGNTIYF. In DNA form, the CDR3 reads TGTGCCAGCAGTACCCCGACACATCCAAGCTCTGGAAACACCATATATTTT.

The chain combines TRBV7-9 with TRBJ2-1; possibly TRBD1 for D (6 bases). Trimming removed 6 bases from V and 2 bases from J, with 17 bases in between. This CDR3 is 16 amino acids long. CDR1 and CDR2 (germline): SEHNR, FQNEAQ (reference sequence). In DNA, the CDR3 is TGTGCCAGCAGTTCAACAGGGCTGCCTCCCTACAATGAGCAGTTCTTC. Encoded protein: CASSSTGLPPYNEQFF.

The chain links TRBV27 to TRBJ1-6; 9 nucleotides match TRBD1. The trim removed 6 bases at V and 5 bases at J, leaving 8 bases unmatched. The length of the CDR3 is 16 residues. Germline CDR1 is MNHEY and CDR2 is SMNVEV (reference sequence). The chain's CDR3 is CASSPRQGVNNSPLHF. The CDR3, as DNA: TGTGCCAGCAGCCCAAGACAGGGGGTAAATAATTCACCCCTCCACTTT.

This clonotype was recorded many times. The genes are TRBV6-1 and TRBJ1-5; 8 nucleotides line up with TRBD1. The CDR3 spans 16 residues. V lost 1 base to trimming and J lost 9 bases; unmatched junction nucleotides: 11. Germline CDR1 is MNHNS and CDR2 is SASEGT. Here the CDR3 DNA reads TGTGCCAGCAGTGAAGGGATCGAAGGCAGGGGGCGGCCCCAGCATTTT. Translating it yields CASSEGIEGRGRPQHF.

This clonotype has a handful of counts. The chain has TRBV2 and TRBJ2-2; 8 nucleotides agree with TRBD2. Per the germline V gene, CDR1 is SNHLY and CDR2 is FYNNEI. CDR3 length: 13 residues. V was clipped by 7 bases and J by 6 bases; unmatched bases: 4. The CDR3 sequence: CASTAREAGELFF. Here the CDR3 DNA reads TGTGCCAGCACCGCGCGGGAGGCCGGGGAGCTGTTTTTT.

This CDR3 reads CASSRTGTGNYNEQFF. The CDR3 DNA sequence: TGTGCCAGTAGCCGAACCGGGACAGGGAACTACAATGAGCAGTTCTTC. V is TRBV19 and J is TRBJ2-1, with 9 bases identical to TRBD1. V dropped 6 bases and J dropped 3; count of bases not matched to a gene: 9. CDR1 is LNHDA, CDR2 SQIVND, per germline (reference sequence). The CDR3 contains 16 residues.

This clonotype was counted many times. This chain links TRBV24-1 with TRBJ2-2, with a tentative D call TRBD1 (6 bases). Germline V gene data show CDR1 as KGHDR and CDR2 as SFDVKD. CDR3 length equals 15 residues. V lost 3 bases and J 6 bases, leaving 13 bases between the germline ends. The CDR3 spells CATSDQGPGAGELFF. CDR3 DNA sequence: TGTGCCACCAGTGATCAAGGTCCAGGGGCCGGGGAGCTGTTTTTT.